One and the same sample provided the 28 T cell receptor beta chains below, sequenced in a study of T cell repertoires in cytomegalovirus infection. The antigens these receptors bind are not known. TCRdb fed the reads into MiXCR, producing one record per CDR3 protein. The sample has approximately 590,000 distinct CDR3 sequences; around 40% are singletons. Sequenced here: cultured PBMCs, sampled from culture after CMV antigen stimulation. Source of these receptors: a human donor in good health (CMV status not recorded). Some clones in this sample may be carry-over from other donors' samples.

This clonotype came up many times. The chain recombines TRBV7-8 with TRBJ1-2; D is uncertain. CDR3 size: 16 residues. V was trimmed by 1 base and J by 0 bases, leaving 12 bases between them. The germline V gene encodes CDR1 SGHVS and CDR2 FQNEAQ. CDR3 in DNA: TGTGCCAGCAGCTTAGGTTGGGGAACTACTAACTATGGCTACACCTTC. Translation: CASSLGWGTTNYGYTF.

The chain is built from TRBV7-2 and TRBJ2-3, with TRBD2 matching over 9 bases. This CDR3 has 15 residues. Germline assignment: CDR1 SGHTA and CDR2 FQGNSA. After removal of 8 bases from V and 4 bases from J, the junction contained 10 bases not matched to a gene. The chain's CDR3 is CASLPRGGLPDTQYF. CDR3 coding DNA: TGTGCCAGCCTCCCGCGGGGGGGCCTCCCAGATACGCAGTATTTT.

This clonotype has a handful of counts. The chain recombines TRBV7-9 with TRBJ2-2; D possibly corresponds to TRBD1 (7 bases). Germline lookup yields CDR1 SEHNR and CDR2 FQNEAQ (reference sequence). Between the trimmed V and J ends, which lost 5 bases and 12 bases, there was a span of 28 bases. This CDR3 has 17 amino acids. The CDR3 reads CASSLPRGGGRSGKLFF. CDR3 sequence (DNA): TGTGCCAGCAGCCTACCCCGTGGAGGGGGCAGGTCGGGGAAGCTGTTTTTT.

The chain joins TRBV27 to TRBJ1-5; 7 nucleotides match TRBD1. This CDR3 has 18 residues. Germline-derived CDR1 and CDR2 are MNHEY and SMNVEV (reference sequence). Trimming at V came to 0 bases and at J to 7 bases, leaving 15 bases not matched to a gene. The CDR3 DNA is TGTGCCAGCAGTTTATCCCGTCTAACAGGGGAGGTCAGGCAGCCCCAGCATTTT. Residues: CASSLSRLTGEVRQPQHF.

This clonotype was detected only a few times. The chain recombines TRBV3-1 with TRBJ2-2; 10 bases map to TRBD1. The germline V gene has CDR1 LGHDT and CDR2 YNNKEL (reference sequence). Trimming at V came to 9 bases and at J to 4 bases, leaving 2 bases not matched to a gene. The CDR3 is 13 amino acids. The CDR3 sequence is CASRTGGTGELFF. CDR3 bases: TGTGCCAGTCGGACAGGGGGCACCGGGGAGCTGTTTTTT.

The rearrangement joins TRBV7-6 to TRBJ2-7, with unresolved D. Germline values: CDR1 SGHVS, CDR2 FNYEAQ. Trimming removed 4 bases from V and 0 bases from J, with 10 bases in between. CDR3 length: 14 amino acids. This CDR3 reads CASSYDTSSYEQYF. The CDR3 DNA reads TGTGCCAGCAGCTACGACACCAGCTCCTACGAGCAGTACTTC.

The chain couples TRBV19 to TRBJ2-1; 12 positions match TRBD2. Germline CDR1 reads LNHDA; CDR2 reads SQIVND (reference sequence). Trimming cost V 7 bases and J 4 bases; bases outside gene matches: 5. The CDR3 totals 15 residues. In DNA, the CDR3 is TGTGCCAGTAAAACGCTAGCGGGAGGGTACAATGAGCAGTTCTTC. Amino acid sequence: CASKTLAGGYNEQFF.

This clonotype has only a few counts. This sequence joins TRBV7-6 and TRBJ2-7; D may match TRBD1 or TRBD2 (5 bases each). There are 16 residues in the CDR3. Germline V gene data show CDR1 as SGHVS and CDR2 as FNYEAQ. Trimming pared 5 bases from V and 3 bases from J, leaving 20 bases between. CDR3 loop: CASSPGPRDGNYEQYF. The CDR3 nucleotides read TGTGCCAGCAGCCCCGGCCCCCGGGACGGAAACTACGAGCAGTACTTC.

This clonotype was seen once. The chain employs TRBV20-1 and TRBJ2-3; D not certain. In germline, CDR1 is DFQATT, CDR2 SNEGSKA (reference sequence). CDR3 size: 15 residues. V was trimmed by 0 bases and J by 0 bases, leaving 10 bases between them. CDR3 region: CSAREQMSSTDTQYF. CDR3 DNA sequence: TGCAGTGCTAGAGAACAGATGTCCAGCACAGATACGCAGTATTTT.

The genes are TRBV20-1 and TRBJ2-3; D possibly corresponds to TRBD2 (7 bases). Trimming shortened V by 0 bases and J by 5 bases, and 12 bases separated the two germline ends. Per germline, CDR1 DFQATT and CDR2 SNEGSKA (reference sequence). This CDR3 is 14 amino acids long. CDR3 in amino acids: CSAREGGRVDTQYF. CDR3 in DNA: TGCAGTGCTAGAGAGGGGGGGCGGGTAGATACGCAGTATTTT.

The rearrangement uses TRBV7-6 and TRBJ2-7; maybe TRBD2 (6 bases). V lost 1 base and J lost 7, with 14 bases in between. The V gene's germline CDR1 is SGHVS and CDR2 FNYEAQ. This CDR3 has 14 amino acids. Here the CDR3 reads CASSLGTGADEQYF. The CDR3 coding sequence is TGTGCCAGCAGCTTAGGGACGGGAGCGGATGAGCAGTACTTC.

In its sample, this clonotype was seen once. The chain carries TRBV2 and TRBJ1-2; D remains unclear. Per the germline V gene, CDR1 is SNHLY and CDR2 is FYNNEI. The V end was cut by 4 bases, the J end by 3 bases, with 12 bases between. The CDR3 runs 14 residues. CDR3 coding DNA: TGTGCCAGCAGTGGGGAGTCAGGCGACTATGGCTACACCTTC. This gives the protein CASSGESGDYGYTF.

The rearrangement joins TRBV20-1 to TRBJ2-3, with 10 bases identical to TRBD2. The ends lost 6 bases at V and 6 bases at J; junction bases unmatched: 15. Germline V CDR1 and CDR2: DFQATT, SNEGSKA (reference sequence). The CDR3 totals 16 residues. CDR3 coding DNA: TGCAGTGCAGATGATCTTCTAGCGGGAGCGATGGATACGCAGTATTTT. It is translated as CSADDLLAGAMDTQYF.

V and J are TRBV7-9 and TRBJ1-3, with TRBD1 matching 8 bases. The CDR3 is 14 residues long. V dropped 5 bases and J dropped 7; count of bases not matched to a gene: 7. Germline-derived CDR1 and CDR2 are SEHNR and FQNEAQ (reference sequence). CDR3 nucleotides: TGTGCCAGCAGCAGCTCAGGGGGCTTGAACACCATATATTTT. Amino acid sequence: CASSSSGGLNTIYF.

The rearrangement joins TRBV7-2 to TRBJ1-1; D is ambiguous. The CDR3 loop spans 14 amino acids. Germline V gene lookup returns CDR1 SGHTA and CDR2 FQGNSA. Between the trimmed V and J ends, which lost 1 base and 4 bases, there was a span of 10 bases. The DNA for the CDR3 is TGTGCCAGCAGCTTAGTTCTCGGTAGCACTGAAGCTTTCTTT. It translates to CASSLVLGSTEAFF.

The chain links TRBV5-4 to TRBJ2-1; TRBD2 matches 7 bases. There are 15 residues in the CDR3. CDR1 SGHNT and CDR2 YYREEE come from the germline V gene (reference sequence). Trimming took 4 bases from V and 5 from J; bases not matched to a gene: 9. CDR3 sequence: CASSTSGTYNNEQFF. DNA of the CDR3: TGTGCCAGCAGCACGAGCGGGACCTACAACAATGAGCAGTTCTTC.

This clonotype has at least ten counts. The CDR3 DNA sequence: TGTGCCAGCAGCTTAGGGGACCCGAGGCAAGAGACCCAGTACTTC. Amino acids: CASSLGDPRQETQYF. J is TRBJ2-5 and V is TRBV7-2; the D call may be TRBD1 or TRBD2 (5 bases each). CDR3 size: 15 residues. Trimming cost V 1 base and J 2 bases, with 11 bases left between them. Germline loops: CDR1 SGHTA, CDR2 FQGNSA.

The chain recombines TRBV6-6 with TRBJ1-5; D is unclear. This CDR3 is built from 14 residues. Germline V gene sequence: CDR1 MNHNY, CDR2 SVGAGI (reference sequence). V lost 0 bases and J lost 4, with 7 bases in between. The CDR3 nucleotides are TGTGCCAGCAGTTACTCGAGGTTAAATCAGCCCCAGCATTTT. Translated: CASSYSRLNQPQHF.

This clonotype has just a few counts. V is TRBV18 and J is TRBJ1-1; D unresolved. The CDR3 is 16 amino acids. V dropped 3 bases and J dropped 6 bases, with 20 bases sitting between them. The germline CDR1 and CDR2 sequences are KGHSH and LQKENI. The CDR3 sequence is CASSPSLTPEAAEAFF. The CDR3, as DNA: TGTGCCAGCTCACCGTCCTTGACTCCCGAAGCAGCTGAAGCTTTCTTT.

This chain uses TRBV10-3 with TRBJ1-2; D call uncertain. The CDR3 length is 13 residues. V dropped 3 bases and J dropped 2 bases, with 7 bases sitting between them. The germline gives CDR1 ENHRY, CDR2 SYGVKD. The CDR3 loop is CAISDGKNYGYTF. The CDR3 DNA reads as TGTGCCATCAGTGACGGGAAAAACTATGGCTACACCTTC.

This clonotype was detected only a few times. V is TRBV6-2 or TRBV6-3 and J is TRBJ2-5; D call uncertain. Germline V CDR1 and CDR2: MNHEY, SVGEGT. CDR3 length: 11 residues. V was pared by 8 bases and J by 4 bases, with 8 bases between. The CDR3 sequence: CASGEGETQYF. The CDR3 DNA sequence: TGTGCCAGCGGGGAAGGAGAGACCCAGTACTTC.

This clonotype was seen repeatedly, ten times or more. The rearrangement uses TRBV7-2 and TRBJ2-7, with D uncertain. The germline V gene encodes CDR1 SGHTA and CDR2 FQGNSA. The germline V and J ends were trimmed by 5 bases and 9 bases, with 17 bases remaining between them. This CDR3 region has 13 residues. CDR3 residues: CASSPVGWSVQYF. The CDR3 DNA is TGTGCCAGCAGCCCAGTTGGTTGGTCGGTGCAGTACTTC.

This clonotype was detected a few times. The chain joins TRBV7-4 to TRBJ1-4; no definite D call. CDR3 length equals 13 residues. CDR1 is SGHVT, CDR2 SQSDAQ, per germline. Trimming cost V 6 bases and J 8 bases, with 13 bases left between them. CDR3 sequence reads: CASRTGWEEKLFF. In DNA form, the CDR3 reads TGTGCCAGCAGGACGGGGTGGGAGGAAAAACTGTTTTTT.

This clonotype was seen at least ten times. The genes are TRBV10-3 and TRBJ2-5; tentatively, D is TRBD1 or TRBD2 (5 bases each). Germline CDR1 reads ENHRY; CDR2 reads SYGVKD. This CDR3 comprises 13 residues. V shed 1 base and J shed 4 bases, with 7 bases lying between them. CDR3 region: CAISELRGETQYF. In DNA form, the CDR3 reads TGTGCCATCAGTGAGTTGAGGGGAGAGACCCAGTACTTC.

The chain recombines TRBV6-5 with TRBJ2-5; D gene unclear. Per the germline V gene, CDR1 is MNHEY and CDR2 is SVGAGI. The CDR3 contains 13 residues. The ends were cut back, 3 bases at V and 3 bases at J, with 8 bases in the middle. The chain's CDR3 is CASSYYVEETQYF. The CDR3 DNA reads TGTGCCAGCAGTTATTACGTGGAAGAGACCCAGTACTTC.

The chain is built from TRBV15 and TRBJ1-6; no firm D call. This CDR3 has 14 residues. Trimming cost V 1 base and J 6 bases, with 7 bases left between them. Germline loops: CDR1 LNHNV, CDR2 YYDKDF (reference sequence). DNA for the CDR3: TGTGCCACCAGCAGAGGGAGGGTTAATTCACCCCTCCACTTT. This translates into CATSRGRVNSPLHF.

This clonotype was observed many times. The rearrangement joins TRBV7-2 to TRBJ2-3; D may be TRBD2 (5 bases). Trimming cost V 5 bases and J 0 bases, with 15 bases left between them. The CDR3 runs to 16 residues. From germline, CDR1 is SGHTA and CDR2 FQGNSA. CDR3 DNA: TGTGCCAGCAGCCGTGGTGCTAGCCCTAGCACAGATACGCAGTATTTT. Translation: CASSRGASPSTDTQYF.

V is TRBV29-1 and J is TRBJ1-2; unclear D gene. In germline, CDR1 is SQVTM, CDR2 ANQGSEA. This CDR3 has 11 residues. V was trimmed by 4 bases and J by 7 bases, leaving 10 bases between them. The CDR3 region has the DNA TGCAGCGTTGGCCCATCGCGTGGCTACACCTTC. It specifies CSVGPSRGYTF.